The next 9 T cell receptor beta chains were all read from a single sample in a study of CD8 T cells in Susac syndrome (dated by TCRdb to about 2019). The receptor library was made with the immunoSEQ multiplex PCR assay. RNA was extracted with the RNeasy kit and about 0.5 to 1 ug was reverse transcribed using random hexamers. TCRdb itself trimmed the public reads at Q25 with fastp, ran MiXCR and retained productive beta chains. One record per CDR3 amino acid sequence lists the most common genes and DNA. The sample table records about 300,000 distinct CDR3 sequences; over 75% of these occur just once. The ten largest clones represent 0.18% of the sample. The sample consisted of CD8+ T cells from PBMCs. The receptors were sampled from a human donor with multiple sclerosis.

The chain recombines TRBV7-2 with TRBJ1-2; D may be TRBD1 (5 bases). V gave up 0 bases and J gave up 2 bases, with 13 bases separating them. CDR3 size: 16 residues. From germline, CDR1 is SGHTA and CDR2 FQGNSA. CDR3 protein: CASSLASEGLNYGYTF. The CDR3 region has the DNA TGTGCCAGCAGCTTAGCGTCGGAGGGGCTGAACTATGGCTACACCTTC.

CDR3 amino acids: CASSIFGQSYEQYF. CDR3 nucleotides: TGTGCCAGTAGTATTTTCGGACAAAGTTACGAGCAGTACTTC. V gene TRBV19 combines with J gene TRBJ2-7, with TRBD1 as a possible D gene (5 bases). The V gene's germline CDR1 is LNHDA and CDR2 SQIVND (reference sequence). The CDR3 length is 14 residues. V was shortened by 3 bases and J by 4 bases, with 13 bases between the two germline ends.

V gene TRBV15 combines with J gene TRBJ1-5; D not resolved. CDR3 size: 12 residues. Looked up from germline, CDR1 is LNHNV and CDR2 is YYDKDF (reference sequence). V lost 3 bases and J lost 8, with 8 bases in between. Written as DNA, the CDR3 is TGTGCCACCAGCAGGGTTTTAGAGCCCCAGCATTTT. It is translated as CATSRVLEPQHF.

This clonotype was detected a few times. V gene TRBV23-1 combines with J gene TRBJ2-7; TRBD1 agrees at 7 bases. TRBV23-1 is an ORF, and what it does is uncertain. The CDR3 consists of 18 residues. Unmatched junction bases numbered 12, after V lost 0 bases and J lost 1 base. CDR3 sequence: CASSQSWDRGRRSYEQYF. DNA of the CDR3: TGCGCCAGCAGTCAATCTTGGGACAGAGGGAGAAGATCCTACGAGCAGTACTTC.

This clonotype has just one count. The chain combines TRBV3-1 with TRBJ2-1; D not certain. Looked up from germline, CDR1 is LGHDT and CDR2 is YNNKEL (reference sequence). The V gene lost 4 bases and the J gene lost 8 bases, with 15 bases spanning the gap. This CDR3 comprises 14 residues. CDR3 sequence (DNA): TGTGCCAGCAGCCTCATCCTCAAGGAAGATGAGCAGTTCTTC. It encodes CASSLILKEDEQFF.

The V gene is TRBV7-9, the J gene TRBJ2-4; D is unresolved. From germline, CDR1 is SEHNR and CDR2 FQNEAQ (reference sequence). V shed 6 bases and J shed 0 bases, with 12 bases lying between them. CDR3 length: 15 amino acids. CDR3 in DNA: TGTGCCAGCAGTTCCGAAGGTCTAGCCAAAAACATTCAGTACTTC. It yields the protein CASSSEGLAKNIQYF.

CDR3 sequence: CASSSWSEDEQFF. CDR3 in DNA: TGTGCCAGCAGTTCATGGTCCGAGGATGAGCAGTTCTTC. This chain links TRBV25-1 with TRBJ2-1; D not resolved. The CDR3 length is 13 residues. From germline, CDR1 is MGHDK and CDR2 SYGVNS. With 5 bases removed from V and 8 bases from J, the gap between germline ends came to 13 bases. Complete variable domain (other parts from reference TRBV25-1 and TRBJ2-1): EADIYQTPRYLVIGTGKKITLECSQTMGHDKMYWYQQDPGMELHLIHYSYGVNSTEKGDLSSESTVSRIRTEHFPLTLESARPSHTSQYLCASSSWSEDEQFFGPGTRLTVL.

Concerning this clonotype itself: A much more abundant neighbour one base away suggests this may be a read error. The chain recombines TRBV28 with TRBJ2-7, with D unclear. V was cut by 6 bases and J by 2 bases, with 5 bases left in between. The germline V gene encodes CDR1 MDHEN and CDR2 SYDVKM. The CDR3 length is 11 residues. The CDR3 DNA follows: TGTGCCAGCAGCACCGCCTACGAGCAGTACTTC. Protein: CASSTAYEQYF.

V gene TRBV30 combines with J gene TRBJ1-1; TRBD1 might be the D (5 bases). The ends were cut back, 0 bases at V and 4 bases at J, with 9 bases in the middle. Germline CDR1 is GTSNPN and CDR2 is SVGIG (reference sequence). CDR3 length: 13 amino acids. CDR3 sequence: CAWSVLGGTEAFF. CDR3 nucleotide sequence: TGTGCCTGGAGTGTACTTGGGGGCACTGAAGCTTTCTTT.